The present T cell receptor beta chain was sequenced within a study of beta chain features in type 1 diabetes. Study results and limitations: Shorter TCRB CDR3s, moderately but significantly so, marked every one of the four CD4+ subsets in Type 1 diabetes patients.

Expressed TCRB transcripts were sequenced, since all the RNA that had been isolated was reverse transcribed. The assay was immunoSEQ multiplex PCR, and TCRdb's table has in-frame clones only and misses some. The sample records 150,000 to 200,000 clones, almost 8% being singletons. J gave up 1 base and V 3 bases, and 8 bases lay outside the gene matches. The V gene's germline CDR1 is SGHTS and CDR2 YDEGEE. This CDR3 region has 16 residues. This clone has more than one count but fewer than ten. Its matching antigen is unknown. The genes are TRBV5-8 and TRBJ2-5; 8 nucleotides align to TRBD2. The sample was central memory CD4+ T cells from blood. The clonotype was recovered from a man between 18 and 29 years old with type 1 diabetes. The CDR3 bases are TGTGCCAGCAGCTCCTGGACTAGCTCCCGCCAAGAGACCCAGTACTTC. This sequence encodes CASSSWTSSRQETQYF.